This T cell receptor (beta chain) was sequenced during a study of cytomegalovirus exposure and HLA in healthy donors. The overall study: Of several hundred genotyped donors, 75% to 90% grouped in the Caucasian-associated ancestry cluster.

PCR amplification relied on 60 Vbeta primers (plus 13 Jbeta primers). Libraries were prepared by immunoSEQ multiplex PCR; TCRdb keeps only in-frame clonotypes and omits some of them. This sample carries about 120,000 clones, with around 1.6% going to the ten biggest clones. CDR1 MNHEY and CDR2 SMNVEV come from the germline V gene (reference sequence). Trimming removed 1 base at V and 2 bases at J, with 9 bases between. CDR3 length equals 14 residues. The chain recombines TRBV27 with TRBJ2-7, with D unresolved. Sequencing used PBMCs. This clonotype was sampled from a woman between 40 and 55 years old in good health and CMV-seropositive. The CDR3 nucleotides read TGTGCCAGCAGTTTATTTGCCGGAGCCTACGAGCAGTACTTC. Translated, it gives CASSLFAGAYEQYF.